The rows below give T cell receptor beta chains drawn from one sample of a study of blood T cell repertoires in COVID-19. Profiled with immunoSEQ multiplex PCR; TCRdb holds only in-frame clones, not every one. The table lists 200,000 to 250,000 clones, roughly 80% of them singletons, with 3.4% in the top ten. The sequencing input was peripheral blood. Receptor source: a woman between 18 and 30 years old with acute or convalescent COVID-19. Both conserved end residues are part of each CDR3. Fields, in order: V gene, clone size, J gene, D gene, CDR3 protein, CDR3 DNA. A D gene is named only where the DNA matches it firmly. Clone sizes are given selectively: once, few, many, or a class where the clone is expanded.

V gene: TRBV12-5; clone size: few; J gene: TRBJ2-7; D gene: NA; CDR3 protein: CASGLVQWNRTSYEQYF; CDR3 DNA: TGTGCTAGTGGTTTGGTACAATGGAACAGGACATCCTACGAGCAGTACTTC
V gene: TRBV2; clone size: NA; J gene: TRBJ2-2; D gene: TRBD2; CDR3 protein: CASSLLAGGPGNTGELFF; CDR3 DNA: TGTGCCAGCAGTCTTCTAGCGGGAGGGCCAGGGAACACCGGGGAGCTGTTTTTT
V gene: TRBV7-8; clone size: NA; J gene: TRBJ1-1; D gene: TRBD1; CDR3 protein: CASSLRDRMNTEAFF; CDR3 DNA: TGTGCCAGCAGCTTAAGGGACAGGATGAACACTGAAGCTTTCTTT
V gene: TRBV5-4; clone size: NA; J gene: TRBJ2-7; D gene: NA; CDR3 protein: CASSPTVGGIGYEQYF; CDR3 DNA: TGTGCCAGCAGCCCAACAGTAGGGGGAATTGGTTACGAGCAGTACTTC
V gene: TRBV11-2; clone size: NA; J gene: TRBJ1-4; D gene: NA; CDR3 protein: CASSLVRYPNEKLFF; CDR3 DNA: TGTGCCAGCAGCTTAGTCAGGTACCCCAATGAAAAACTGTTTTTT
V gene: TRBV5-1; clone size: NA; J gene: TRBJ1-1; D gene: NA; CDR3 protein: CASSLAPLRTMNTEAFF; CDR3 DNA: TGCGCCAGCAGCTTGGCCCCCCTAAGAACGATGAACACTGAAGCTTTCTTT
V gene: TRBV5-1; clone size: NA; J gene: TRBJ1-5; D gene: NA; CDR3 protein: CASSLNPVGEAEPQHF; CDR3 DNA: TGCGCCAGCAGCCTAAATCCGGTAGGGGAAGCCGAGCCCCAGCATTTT
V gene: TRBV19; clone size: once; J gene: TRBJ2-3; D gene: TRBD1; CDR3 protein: CASSILTGQGPDTQYF; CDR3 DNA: TGTGCCAGTAGTATATTGACGGGACAGGGCCCAGATACGCAGTATTTT
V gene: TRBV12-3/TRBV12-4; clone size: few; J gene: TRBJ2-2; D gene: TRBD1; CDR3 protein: CASRGTGHGELFF; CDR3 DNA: TGTGCCAGCAGGGGGACAGGGCACGGGGAGCTGTTTTTT
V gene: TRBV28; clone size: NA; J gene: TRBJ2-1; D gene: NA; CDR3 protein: CASSWGVYNEQFF; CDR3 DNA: TGTGCCAGCAGTTGGGGGGTTTACAATGAGCAGTTCTTC
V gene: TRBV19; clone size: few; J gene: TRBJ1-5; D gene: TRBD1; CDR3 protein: CASSTTGTGLNAQHF; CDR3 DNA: TGTGCCAGTAGTACAACCGGGACAGGGCTTAACGCCCAGCATTTT
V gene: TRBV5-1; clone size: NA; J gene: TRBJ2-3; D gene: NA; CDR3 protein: CASSLASRDFTSTDTQYF; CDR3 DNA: TGCGCCAGCAGCTTGGCTTCTCGGGACTTTACTAGCACAGATACGCAGTATTTT
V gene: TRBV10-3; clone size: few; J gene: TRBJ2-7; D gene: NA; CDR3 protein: CAISGGSYEQYF; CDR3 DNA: TGTGCCATCAGTGGTGGCAGCTACGAGCAGTACTTC
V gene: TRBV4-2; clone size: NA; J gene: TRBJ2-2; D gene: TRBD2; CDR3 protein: CASSQDYAGVAGELFF; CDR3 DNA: TGTGCCAGCAGCCAAGATTACGCGGGAGTCGCCGGGGAGCTGTTTTTT
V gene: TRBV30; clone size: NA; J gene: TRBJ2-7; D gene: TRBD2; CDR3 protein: CAWSRGLAGSYEQYF; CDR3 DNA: TGTGCCTGGAGTCGGGGACTAGCGGGATCCTACGAGCAGTACTTC
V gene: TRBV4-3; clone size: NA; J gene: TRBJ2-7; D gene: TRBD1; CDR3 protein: CASSQNRDSYYEQYF; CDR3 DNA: TGCGCCAGCAGCCAAAACCGGGACAGTTACTACGAGCAGTACTTC
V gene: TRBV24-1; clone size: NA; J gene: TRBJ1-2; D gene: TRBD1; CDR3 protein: CATSDDRGPYGYTF; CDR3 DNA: TGTGCCACCAGTGATGACAGGGGGCCTTATGGCTACACCTTC
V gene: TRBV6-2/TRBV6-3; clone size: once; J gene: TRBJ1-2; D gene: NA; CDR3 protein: CASSYGGAAYGYTF; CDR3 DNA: TGTGCCAGCAGTTACGGTGGGGCCGCCTATGGCTACACCTTC
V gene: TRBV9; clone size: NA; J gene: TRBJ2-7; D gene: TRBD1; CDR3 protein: CASSVALGQDYEQYF; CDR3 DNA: TGTGCCAGCAGCGTAGCTTTGGGACAGGACTACGAGCAGTACTTC
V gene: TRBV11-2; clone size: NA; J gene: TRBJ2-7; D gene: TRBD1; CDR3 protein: CASSDRGYEQYF; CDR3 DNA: TGTGCCAGCAGCGACAGGGGCTACGAGCAGTACTTC
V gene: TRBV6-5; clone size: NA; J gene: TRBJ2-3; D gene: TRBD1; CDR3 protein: CASSFGQGFTDTQYF; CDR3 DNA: TGTGCCAGCAGCTTCGGACAGGGCTTCACAGATACGCAGTATTTT
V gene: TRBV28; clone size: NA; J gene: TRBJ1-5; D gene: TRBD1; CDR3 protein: CASINTQGARSQPQHF; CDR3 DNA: TGTGCCAGCATTAATACGCAGGGGGCGCGAAGTCAGCCCCAGCATTTT
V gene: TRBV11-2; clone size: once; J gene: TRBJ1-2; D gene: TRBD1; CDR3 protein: CASSSPDREMGYTF; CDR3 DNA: TGTGCCAGCAGCTCTCCGGACAGGGAGATGGGCTACACCTTC
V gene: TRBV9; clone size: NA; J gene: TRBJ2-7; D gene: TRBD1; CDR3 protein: CASSSGTGGRAPEQYF; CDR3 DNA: TGTGCCAGCAGCTCAGGAACAGGGGGCAGGGCGCCCGAGCAGTACTTC
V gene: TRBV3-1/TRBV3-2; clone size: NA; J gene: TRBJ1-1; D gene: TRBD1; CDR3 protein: CASNRGLNTEAFF; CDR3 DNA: TGTGCCAGCAACAGGGGCTTGAACACTGAAGCTTTCTTT
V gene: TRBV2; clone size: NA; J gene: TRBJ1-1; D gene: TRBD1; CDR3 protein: CASSDRGPILNTEAFF; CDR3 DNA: TGTGCCAGCAGTGACAGGGGGCCTATCTTGAACACTGAAGCTTTCTTT
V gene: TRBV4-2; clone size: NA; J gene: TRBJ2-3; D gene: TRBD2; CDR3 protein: CASSPNSGRLADTQYF; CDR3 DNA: TGTGCCAGCAGCCCGAATAGCGGGAGGTTGGCAGATACGCAGTATTTT
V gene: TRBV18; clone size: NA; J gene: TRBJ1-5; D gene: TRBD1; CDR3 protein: CASSNDRVGNQPQHF; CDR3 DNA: TGTGCCAGCTCAAACGACAGGGTGGGCAATCAGCCCCAGCATTTT
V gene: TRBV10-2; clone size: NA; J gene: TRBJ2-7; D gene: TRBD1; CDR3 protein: CASSEWGGTGGEQYF; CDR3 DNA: TGCGCCAGCAGTGAGTGGGGCGGGACAGGGGGCGAGCAGTACTTC
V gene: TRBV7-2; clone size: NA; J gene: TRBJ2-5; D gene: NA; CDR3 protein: CASSLKAGAETQYF; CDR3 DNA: TGTGCCAGCAGCTTAAAAGCAGGGGCAGAGACCCAGTACTTC
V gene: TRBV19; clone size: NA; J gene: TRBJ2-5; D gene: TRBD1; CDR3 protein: CASSPGTGVRQETQYF; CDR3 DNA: TGTGCCAGTAGTCCCGGGACAGGGGTTCGGCAAGAGACCCAGTACTTC
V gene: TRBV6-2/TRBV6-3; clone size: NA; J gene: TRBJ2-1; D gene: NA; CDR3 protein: CASSYNLLEWNEQFF; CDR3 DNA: TGTGCCAGCAGTTATAATTTGCTAGAGTGGAATGAGCAGTTCTTC
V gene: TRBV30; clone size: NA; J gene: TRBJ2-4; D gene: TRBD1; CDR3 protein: CAWSVQGRDIQYF; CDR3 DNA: TGTGCCTGGAGTGTACAGGGGCGGGACATTCAGTACTTC
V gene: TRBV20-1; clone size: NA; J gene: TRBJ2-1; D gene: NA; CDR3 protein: CSASPGEEGEQFF; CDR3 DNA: TGCAGTGCTAGTCCGGGGGAGGAGGGTGAGCAGTTCTTC
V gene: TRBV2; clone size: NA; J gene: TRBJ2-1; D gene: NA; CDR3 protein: CASSDPGLLSYNEQFF; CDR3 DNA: TGTGCCAGCAGTGATCCGGGACTCCTGAGCTACAATGAGCAGTTCTTC
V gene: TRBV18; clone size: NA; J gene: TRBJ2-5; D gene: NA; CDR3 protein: CASSSGNKETQYF; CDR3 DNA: TGTGCCAGCTCGAGCGGAAATAAAGAGACCCAGTACTTC
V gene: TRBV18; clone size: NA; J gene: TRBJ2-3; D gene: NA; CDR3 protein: CASSPNTDTQYF; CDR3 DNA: TGTGCCAGCTCACCCAACACAGATACGCAGTATTTT
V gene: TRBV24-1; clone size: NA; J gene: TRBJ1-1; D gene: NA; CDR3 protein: CATSDTGTEAFF; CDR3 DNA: TGTGCCACCAGTGATACGGGAACTGAAGCTTTCTTT
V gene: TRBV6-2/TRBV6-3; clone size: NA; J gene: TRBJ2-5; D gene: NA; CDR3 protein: CASSYLSRGFETQYF; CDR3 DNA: TGTGCCAGCAGTTACTTGTCGAGAGGATTTGAGACCCAGTACTTC
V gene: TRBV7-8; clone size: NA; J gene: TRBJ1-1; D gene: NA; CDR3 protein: CASSLATGFTEAFF; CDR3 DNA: TGTGCCAGCAGCTTAGCGACGGGGTTCACTGAAGCTTTCTTT
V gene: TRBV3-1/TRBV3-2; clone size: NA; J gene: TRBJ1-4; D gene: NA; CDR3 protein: CASRRGQSNEKLFF; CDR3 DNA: TGTGCCAGCAGGCGAGGACAGTCTAATGAAAAACTGTTTTTT
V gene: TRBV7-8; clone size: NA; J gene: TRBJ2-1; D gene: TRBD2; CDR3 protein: CASSNLAGSYNEQFF; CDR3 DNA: TGTGCCAGCAGCAACCTAGCGGGCTCCTACAATGAGCAGTTCTTC
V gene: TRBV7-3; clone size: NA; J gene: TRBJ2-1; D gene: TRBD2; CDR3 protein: CASSARLAGGNEQFF; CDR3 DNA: TGTGCCAGCAGCGCCCGACTAGCGGGGGGAAATGAGCAGTTCTTC
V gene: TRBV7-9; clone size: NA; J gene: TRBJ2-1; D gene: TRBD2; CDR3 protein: CASSSHRLAGGFGDNEQFF; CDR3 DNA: TGTGCCAGCAGCTCGCACCGACTAGCGGGAGGCTTTGGGGACAATGAGCAGTTCTTC
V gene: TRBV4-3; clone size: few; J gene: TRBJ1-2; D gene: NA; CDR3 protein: CASSQERTGLSYTF; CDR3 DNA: TGCGCCAGCAGCCAAGAACGAACAGGGCTCAGCTACACCTTC
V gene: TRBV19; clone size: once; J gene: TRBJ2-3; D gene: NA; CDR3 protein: CASSTRTRQIPDTQYF; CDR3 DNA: TGTGCCAGTAGTACACGGACACGCCAAATCCCTGATACGCAGTATTTT
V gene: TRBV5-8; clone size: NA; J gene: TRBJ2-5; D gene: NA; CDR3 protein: CASSRGTQYF; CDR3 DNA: TGTGCCAGCAGCAGGGGGACCCAGTACTTC
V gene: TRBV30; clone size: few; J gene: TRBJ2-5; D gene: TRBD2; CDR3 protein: CAWSLGLAGGEETQYF; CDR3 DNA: TGTGCCTGGAGTCTTGGACTAGCGGGAGGTGAGGAGACCCAGTACTTC